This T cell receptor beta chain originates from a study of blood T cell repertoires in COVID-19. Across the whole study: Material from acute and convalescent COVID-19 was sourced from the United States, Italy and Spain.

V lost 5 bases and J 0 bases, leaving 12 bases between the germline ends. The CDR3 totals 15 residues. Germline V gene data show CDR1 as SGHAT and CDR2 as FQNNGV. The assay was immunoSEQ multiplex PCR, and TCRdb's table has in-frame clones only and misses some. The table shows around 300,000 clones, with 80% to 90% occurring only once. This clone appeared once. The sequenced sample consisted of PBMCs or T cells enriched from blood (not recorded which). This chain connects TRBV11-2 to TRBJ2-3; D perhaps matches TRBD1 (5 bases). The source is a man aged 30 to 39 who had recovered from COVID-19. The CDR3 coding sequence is TGTGCCAGCAGCCCAGGGATAAGGAGCACAGATACGCAGTATTTT. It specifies CASSPGIRSTDTQYF.